Listed below are T cell receptor beta chains from one sample, sequenced in a study of blood T cell repertoires in COVID-19. This table comes from immunoSEQ multiplex PCR, and its TCRdb copy is limited to in-frame clones, with some not included. Here the sample spans 40,000 or so clones, 80% to 95% being singletons. Sequenced material: peripheral blood. Receptor source: a human donor in a cohort sampled during active COVID-19. CDR3s include the opening cysteine and the closing phenylalanine or tryptophan. A D gene is named only where the DNA matches it firmly.

D: -
V: TRBV7-9
CDR3: CASSLGTAGNQPQHF

D: TRBD1
V: TRBV11-2
CDR3: CASSLRDRGRDEQFF

D: TRBD1
V: TRBV7-8
CDR3: CASSLYRGSPLNTGELFF

D: TRBD1
V: TRBV4-1
CDR3: CASSYSTGFDYGYTF

D: TRBD2
V: TRBV7-9
CDR3: CASSSGGGEGEQYF

D: TRBD1
V: TRBV24-1
CDR3: CATSDRDRGPYNEQFF

D: TRBD1
V: TRBV9
CDR3: CASSVGRGLSEQYF

D: -
V: TRBV5-4
CDR3: CASTSEGTSYNSPLHF

D: TRBD1
V: TRBV7-2
CDR3: CASSLSSGTGARDEQYF

D: -
V: TRBV5-5
CDR3: CASSLGQGKNNSPLHF

D: TRBD1
V: TRBV5-1
CDR3: CASSLEGGGGSNYGYTF

D: -
V: TRBV29-1
CDR3: CSADPGGREAFF

D: -
V: TRBV20-1
CDR3: CSASLSMDEQFF

D: -
V: TRBV11-3
CDR3: CASSPREGNTEAFF

D: TRBD2
V: TRBV7-2
CDR3: CASSLAASGGYNEQFF

D: TRBD2
V: TRBV12-3/TRBV12-4
CDR3: CATSGATDTQYF

D: -
V: TRBV18
CDR3: CASSPTGYTGELFF

D: -
V: TRBV6-5
CDR3: CASSPSRNTGELFF

D: -
V: TRBV7-8
CDR3: CASSPRGTASSYNEQFF

D: TRBD2
V: TRBV6-2/TRBV6-3
CDR3: CASSYSRLAGGETQYF

D: -
V: TRBV24-1
CDR3: CATSEPGVGADTQYF

D: TRBD1
V: TRBV6-2/TRBV6-3
CDR3: CASSVPGQLISNTGELFF

D: -
V: TRBV4-3
CDR3: CASSQVTGVNPAFF

D: TRBD1
V: TRBV6-5
CDR3: CASSDRAFYGYTF

D: -
V: TRBV28
CDR3: CASSFSGEAFF

D: -
V: TRBV6-2/TRBV6-3
CDR3: CASSYSDGSSYNSPLHF

D: TRBD1
V: TRBV7-9
CDR3: CASSPGQYNQPQHF

D: -
V: TRBV18
CDR3: CASSPRGLNTEAFF

D: -
V: TRBV5-1
CDR3: CASSSDRANTGELFF

D: TRBD1
V: TRBV10-3
CDR3: CAISEPTRDRSSYNEQFF

D: -
V: TRBV10-2
CDR3: CASSEGLYGYTF

D: TRBD2
V: TRBV9
CDR3: CASSAGGAKNIQYF

D: -
V: TRBV5-5
CDR3: CASSLVQVRGTKNTEAFF

D: TRBD2
V: TRBV19
CDR3: CASSRGTSGNTDTQYF

D: TRBD1
V: TRBV5-8
CDR3: CASSRDSYGYTF

D: -
V: TRBV7-2
CDR3: CASSLVGTSSYEQYF

D: TRBD1
V: TRBV7-2
CDR3: CASSIRTGDTEAFF

D: TRBD1
V: TRBV6-5
CDR3: CASSWTGVTNEKLFF

D: TRBD1
V: TRBV25-1
CDR3: CASSATGQGTKKQYF

D: -
V: TRBV9
CDR3: CASSVAGSNQPQHF

D: TRBD2
V: TRBV10-3
CDR3: CAISLTSGGYEQYF